These T cell receptor beta chains were read from a single sample in a study of control samples from healthy donors and cancer patients. Produced via immunoSEQ multiplex PCR; TCRdb's table is partial and in-frame only. The sample has 150,000 to 200,000 clones, around 90% seen once. The sequencing sample was made of blood. The receptors here all came from a woman between 45 and 60 years old in good health. CDR3s include the opening cysteine and the closing phenylalanine or tryptophan. D genes are given only for firm matches. Clone size is not always given. Where it is, it says once, few, many or a class for expanded clones.

j_gene | v_gene | d_gene | abundance | CDR3nt | CDR3aa
TRBJ2-3 | TRBV6-5 | NA | NA | TGTGCCAGCAGTTATGCGGGCACAGATACGCAGTATTTT | CASSYAGTDTQYF
TRBJ2-5 | TRBV2 | NA | NA | TGTGCCAGCAGTGGCTCCTTGAGGGGGACGGGGGAGACCCAGTACTTC | CASSGSLRGTGETQYF
TRBJ2-5 | TRBV7-9 | NA | NA | TGTGCCAGCAGCTTATGGGGTGAAGAGACCCAGTACTTC | CASSLWGEETQYF
TRBJ1-2 | TRBV5-6 | NA | NA | TGTGCCAGCAGCTTTAACGCCCTCGGCTACACCTTC | CASSFNALGYTF
TRBJ1-2 | TRBV12-3/TRBV12-4 | TRBD1 | few | TGTGCCAGCAATCAAGACAGGGGGAATGGCTACACCTTC | CASNQDRGNGYTF
TRBJ2-2 | TRBV19 | NA | NA | TGTGCCAGTAGTCCCCTATACCTAAACACCGGGGAGCTGTTTTTT | CASSPLYLNTGELFF
TRBJ2-3 | TRBV18 | TRBD1 | NA | TGTGCCAGCTCACGACAGGGTTCAGATACGCAGTATTTT | CASSRQGSDTQYF
TRBJ1-1 | TRBV25-1 | NA | NA | TGTGCCAGCAGTGAATACCAACCGAACACTGAAGCTTTCTTT | CASSEYQPNTEAFF
TRBJ1-5 | TRBV5-6 | NA | NA | TGTGCCAGCAGCTCCCGGGGCAGCAGGTATAGCAATCAGCCCCAGCATTTT | CASSSRGSRYSNQPQHF
TRBJ2-3 | TRBV7-2 | NA | NA | TGTGCCAGCAGCTTAGCGCGGCCCACAGATACGCAGTATTTT | CASSLARPTDTQYF
TRBJ2-7 | TRBV6-5 | NA | NA | TGTGCCAGCAACTCGGGGAGTAGCGTCTACGAGCAGTACTTC | CASNSGSSVYEQYF
TRBJ2-1 | TRBV4-3 | NA | NA | TGCGCCAGCAGCCAAGATTCGGGGGTCCGGGGAAATGAGCAGTTCTTC | CASSQDSGVRGNEQFF
TRBJ1-5 | TRBV11-2 | NA | few | TGTGCCAGCAGCTTATCGACGAGGGATCAGCCCCAGCATTTT | CASSLSTRDQPQHF
TRBJ1-3 | TRBV28 | NA | NA | TGTGCCAGCAGTTTACGAGGGTCAGCCGGAAACACCATATATTTT | CASSLRGSAGNTIYF
TRBJ2-5 | TRBV7-2 | TRBD2 | once | TGTGCCAGCAGCTTAGCCACCGGGACTAGCGGGCAAGAGACCCAGTACTTC | CASSLATGTSGQETQYF
TRBJ2-7 | TRBV21-1 | NA | NA | TGTGCCAGCAGCAAAGGGGTCCGTCCAGAACACGAGCAGTACTTC | CASSKGVRPEHEQYF
TRBJ1-2 | TRBV6-5 | NA | NA | TGTGCCAGCCTGACAGCTCAGGGGTATGGCTACACCTTC | CASLTAQGYGYTF
TRBJ1-5 | TRBV3-1/TRBV3-2 | NA | NA | TGTGCCAGCAGCCAAGGGGGACGGAATCAGCCCCAGCATTTT | CASSQGGRNQPQHF
TRBJ2-2 | TRBV28 | TRBD1 | NA | TGTGCCAGCATCTTAGGGGGCCAGGGGGCCGGGGAGCTGTTTTTT | CASILGGQGAGELFF
TRBJ2-3 | TRBV18 | NA | once | TGTGCCAGCTCTCCGTTTTCTAGCACAGATACGCAGTATTTT | CASSPFSSTDTQYF
TRBJ2-6 | TRBV27 | NA | once | TGTGCCACTAGACAGGACTCTGGGGCCAACGTCCTGACTTTC | CATRQDSGANVLTF
TRBJ1-5 | TRBV4-1 | NA | NA | TGCGCCAGCAGCCAAGGGCAGGGGAATCAGCCCCAGCATTTT | CASSQGQGNQPQHF
TRBJ2-2 | TRBV5-6 | NA | NA | TGTGCCAGCAGCCTAAACACCGGGGAGCTGTTTTTT | CASSLNTGELFF
TRBJ2-3 | TRBV4-1 | NA | NA | TGCGCCAGCAGCCAAGATGGGGTCTTGGCAGATACGCAGTATTTT | CASSQDGVLADTQYF
TRBJ1-1 | TRBV30 | NA | NA | TGTGCCTGGAAGTTGGAAGAACGCGCTTTCTTT | CAWKLEERAFF
TRBJ1-5 | TRBV4-1 | TRBD1 | NA | TGCGCCAGCAGCCAAGAGATTCGGGACAGGCCCCAGCATTTT | CASSQEIRDRPQHF
TRBJ2-3 | TRBV24-1 | NA | NA | TGTGCCACCAGCGGAGCAGATACGCAGTATTTT | CATSGADTQYF
TRBJ2-3 | TRBV5-8 | NA | NA | TGTGCCAGCAGCTTGGTGGAGGGGGCAGCGGATACGCAGTATTTT | CASSLVEGAADTQYF
TRBJ2-1 | TRBV25-1 | TRBD1 | once | TGTGCCAGCCGCACCCGGGACAGGGAGTACAATGAGCAGTTCTTC | CASRTRDREYNEQFF
TRBJ2-7 | TRBV7-9 | TRBD2 | NA | TGTGCCAGCAGCGACCGGACTAGCGGGAGTTACGAGCAGTACTTC | CASSDRTSGSYEQYF
TRBJ1-4 | TRBV7-8 | NA | once | TGTGCCAGCAGCTTAGCGCCGTACAGCTCCGTGGAAAAACTGTTTTTT | CASSLAPYSSVEKLFF
TRBJ2-2 | TRBV9 | NA | NA | TGTGCCAGCAGCGTATCCTCCCCGGGTGGCACCGGGGAGCTGTTTTTT | CASSVSSPGGTGELFF
TRBJ2-4 | TRBV19 | NA | NA | TGTGCCAGTAGAAGAGGTTACCTTGATAACATTCAGTACTTC | CASRRGYLDNIQYF
TRBJ1-2 | TRBV3-1/TRBV3-2 | NA | NA | TGTGCCAGCAGCCAAAGTCGGGGTGTAGGCTACACCTTC | CASSQSRGVGYTF
TRBJ2-1 | TRBV7-9 | NA | NA | TGTGCCAGCAGCCAAAGGGGCGGAGCCGAGAGGCAGTTCTTC | CASSQRGGAERQFF
TRBJ1-2 | TRBV28 | NA | NA | TGTGCCAGCACCATGGACCGTTCTAACTATGGCTACACCTTC | CASTMDRSNYGYTF
TRBJ2-7 | TRBV9 | TRBD2 | NA | TGTGCCAGCAGCCCGGGGGGGGCATCCTACGAGCAGTACTTC | CASSPGGASYEQYF
TRBJ2-3 | TRBV27 | TRBD2 | many | TGTGCCAGCAGTCCCAACCTCGGGGGGTTAGCAGATACGCAGTATTTT | CASSPNLGGLADTQYF
TRBJ1-3 | TRBV28 | NA | once | TGTGCCAGCAGTCTCCTCGATGGAAACACCATATATTTT | CASSLLDGNTIYF
TRBJ1-4 | TRBV6-5 | TRBD1 | NA | TGTGCCAGCAGTTACTCGGGACAGGGAAGTGAAAAACTGTTTTTT | CASSYSGQGSEKLFF
TRBJ2-5 | TRBV27 | TRBD2 | NA | TGTGCCAGCAGTTTTGGGGGGGGGTTGCAAGAGACCCAGTACTTC | CASSFGGGLQETQYF
TRBJ2-5 | TRBV9 | TRBD1 | once | TGTGCCAGCAGCGTGTACGGGACAGGGGGAGAGACCCAGTACTTC | CASSVYGTGGETQYF
TRBJ2-5 | TRBV30 | NA | NA | TGTGCCTGGAGCGACCTCACCGGGATCCAAGAGACCCAGTACTTC | CAWSDLTGIQETQYF
TRBJ2-7 | TRBV9 | TRBD1 | NA | TGTGCCAGCAGCACCCAAGGGCAGGGGGCCTACGAGCAGTACTTC | CASSTQGQGAYEQYF
TRBJ1-6 | TRBV4-1 | NA | NA | TGCGCCAGCAGCCAAGGTCCGACAGGCCTTTATAATTCACCCCTCCACTTT | CASSQGPTGLYNSPLHF
TRBJ1-2 | TRBV15 | NA | NA | TGTGCCACCAGCAGCGACGAAAGGGCCAGACGGCATGGCTACACCTTC | CATSSDERARRHGYTF